This T cell receptor beta chain originates from a study of cytomegalovirus exposure and HLA in healthy donors. Study-wide findings and caveats: Later on, an analysis showed TCR association rates differing by HLA locus, with DRB1 the most and HLA-C the fewest. Per published reports, the classifier diagnosed cytomegalovirus status with high specificity and sensitivity. The listing of 150 or so TCR beta chains classed them as cytomegalovirus-associated. Prior analysis indicated that the majority of TCR beta V segments exhibited productivity approximately 87% or approximately 30% of the time.

As concerns this clone: What it recognizes is unknown.

CDR3 length: 16 residues. Germline V gene data show CDR1 as LNHNV and CDR2 as YYDKDF (reference sequence). V lost 0 bases and J lost 4, with 16 bases in between. Amplification used 60 Vbeta primers and 13 Jbeta primers. Assay: immunoSEQ multiplex PCR; the TCRdb copy retains only in-frame clones and omits some. Of 63,000 or so clones in the sample, over 75% were seen once. This chain joins TRBV15 and TRBJ2-7; D may be TRBD1 (6 bases). The sequence was obtained from a woman aged 25 to 45 in good health and CMV-seronegative. Sequencing input: PBMCs. CDR3 residues: CATSREQGVSPYEQYF. The CDR3 DNA reads as TGTGCCACCAGCAGAGAACAGGGAGTCTCCCCTTACGAGCAGTACTTC.